The 21 T cell receptor beta chains in this list originate from one sample, sequenced in a study of molecular identifiers for immune sequencing clone quantification. Via MiXCR, TCRdb re-called the PCR reads, giving one row per CDR3 protein. The table includes 350,000 or so distinct CDR3 sequences, about 21% detected once. The sequencing input was naive CD8+ T cells from blood, with Jurkat cell RNA spiked in. As to subset: FACS-sorted CD8+CD4-CCR7+CD45RA+ naive T cells. These receptors were collected from a human donor in good health. Some libraries in this study had Jurkat cell RNA spiked in.

The chain links TRBV4-3 to TRBJ2-3; tentative D call: TRBD2 (6 bases). The CDR3 runs 17 residues. Trimming shortened V by 2 bases and J by 1 base, and 16 bases separated the two germline ends. Per germline, CDR1 LGHNA and CDR2 YSLEER. The CDR3 DNA follows: TGCGCCAGCAGCCAAACCACGACTAGTTTCGGCACAGATACGCAGTATTTT. Translated: CASSQTTTSFGTDTQYF.

For this clonotype: A much larger clone differs by one base, so this may be a read error. This rearrangement joins TRBV2 to TRBJ1-1, with D hard to call. The CDR3 spans 12 residues. V gave up 8 bases and J gave up 5 bases, with 12 bases separating them. Germline V gene sequence: CDR1 SNHLY, CDR2 FYNNEI. Here the CDR3 DNA reads TGTGCCAGCGAAATGGTGATAACTGAAGCTTTCTTT. This encodes CASEMVITEAFF.

This clonotype was counted many times. The J gene is TRBJ2-3, the V gene TRBV5-1; TRBD1 agrees at 10 bases. Germline CDR1 SGHRS, CDR2 YFSETQ. The length of the CDR3 is 14 residues. J gave up 6 bases and V 4 bases, and 5 bases lay outside the gene matches. The DNA for the CDR3 is TGCGCCAGCAGCACCGGGACAGGGGTCGATACGCAGTATTTT. Translating it yields CASSTGTGVDTQYF.

In its sample, this clonotype was seen many times. J is TRBJ1-4 and V is TRBV27; D not resolved. Germline V gene lookup returns CDR1 MNHEY and CDR2 SMNVEV (reference sequence). Deletions cut 5 bases from V and 4 bases from J, with 11 bases between. The CDR3 is made up of 14 amino acids. CDR3 sequence (DNA): TGTGCCAGCAGTCCAGACACCAATAATGAAAAACTGTTTTTT. Residues: CASSPDTNNEKLFF.

As for this clonotype: This may be a read error, as it is one base from a much larger clone. The chain uses TRBV28 and TRBJ2-7, with a weak D call TRBD2 (5 bases). Germline values: CDR1 MDHEN, CDR2 SYDVKM. Trimming stripped 2 bases from V and 5 bases from J, with 22 bases between. The CDR3 has 17 amino acids. The CDR3 DNA sequence: TGTGCCAGCAGTTTACCCCCAGGTGAGGGATCGGTCCACGAGCAGTACTTC. Translation gives CASSLPPGEGSVHEQYF.

The table lists this clonotype with many counts. This chain links TRBV7-9 with TRBJ2-7; 10 nucleotides line up with TRBD1. CDR1 is SEHNR and CDR2 is FQNEAQ in the germline V gene (reference sequence). J was trimmed by 8 bases and V by 5 bases; bases with no gene match: 3. The CDR3 is 12 residues long. CDR3 loop: CASSHDRGQQYF. The DNA of the CDR3 is TGTGCCAGCAGCCACGACAGGGGGCAGCAGTACTTC.

On this clonotype: A much larger clonotype is one base distant, so this may be a read error. V usage is TRBV20-1 and J usage is TRBJ1-1; 11 positions agree with TRBD1. The trim removed 2 bases at V and 6 bases at J, leaving 8 bases unmatched. This CDR3 contains 15 residues. The germline gives CDR1 DFQATT, CDR2 SNEGSKA (reference sequence). The CDR3: CSARRTGGAGAEAFF. The CDR3 nucleotides read TGCAGTGCTAGACGGACAGGGGGCGCGGGCGCTGAAGCTTTCTTT.

This chain uses TRBV2 with TRBJ2-3; D perhaps matches TRBD1 (5 bases). Trimming pared 0 bases from V and 5 bases from J, leaving 9 bases between. This CDR3 region has 14 residues. In germline, CDR1 is SNHLY, CDR2 FYNNEI. The CDR3 reads CASSEALTGDTQYF. The CDR3 DNA reads as TGTGCCAGCAGTGAAGCGCTAACAGGAGATACGCAGTATTTT.

The chain employs TRBV5-1 and TRBJ2-1, with TRBD2 matching 7 bases. The CDR3 covers 15 residues. Trimming removed 4 bases from V and 5 bases from J; junction bases left unmatched: 9. CDR1 is SGHRS and CDR2 is YFSETQ in the germline V gene. The CDR3 sequence is CASSPSGAAHNEQFF. CDR3 DNA: TGCGCCAGCAGCCCCAGCGGGGCAGCCCACAATGAGCAGTTCTTC.

In this sample, this clonotype turned up a few times. The V and J genes are TRBV4-1 and TRBJ2-7; 8 positions match TRBD1. The CDR3 is made up of 16 amino acids. Germline CDR1 and CDR2: MGHRA and YSYEKL. V gave up 4 bases and J gave up 3 bases; unmatched junction bases: 11. The CDR3 sequence is CASSPQTGTGLYEQYF. DNA of the CDR3: TGCGCCAGCAGCCCGCAAACCGGGACAGGCCTCTACGAGCAGTACTTC.

This clonotype has ten or more counts. The rearrangement links TRBV5-1 to TRBJ1-6; 7 nucleotides align to TRBD1. The CDR3 sequence is 16 residues long. Germline assignment: CDR1 SGHRS and CDR2 YFSETQ. J lost 9 bases, V lost 2 bases, and 11 bases had no gene match. CDR3 protein: CASSLGDSQYASPLHF. In DNA form, the CDR3 reads TGCGCCAGCAGCTTAGGGGACAGTCAATATGCTTCACCCCTCCACTTT. The variable domain in full, completed from reference TRBV5-1 and TRBJ1-6, reads KAGVTQTPRYLIKTRGQQVTLSCSPISGHRSVSWYQQTPGQGLQFLFEYFSETQRNKGNFPGRFSGRQFSNSRSEMNVSTLELGDSALYLCASSLGDSQYASPLHFGNGTRLTVT.

This clonotype was detected many times. The chain couples TRBV28 to TRBJ1-2; D is ambiguous. Trimming stripped 7 bases from V and 3 bases from J, with 21 bases between. CDR3 length: 16 residues. Per the germline V gene, CDR1 is MDHEN and CDR2 is SYDVKM. The CDR3 is CASTPMVPQVHYGYTF. DNA of the CDR3: TGTGCCAGCACCCCAATGGTCCCGCAGGTACACTATGGCTACACCTTC.

This clonotype was counted only a few times. The chain links TRBV9 to TRBJ1-1; no definite D call. The V gene's germline CDR1 is SGDLS and CDR2 YYNGEE. CDR3 length equals 12 residues. The V gene lost 4 bases and the J gene lost 7 bases, with 11 bases spanning the gap. The CDR3 DNA follows: TGTGCCAGCAGCCCCGACGGGATTGAAGCTTTCTTT. This sequence encodes CASSPDGIEAFF.

Ten or more counts support this clonotype. V gene TRBV13 combines with J gene TRBJ2-5; TRBD2 aligns across 14 bases. The CDR3 is 16 amino acids. CDR1 and CDR2 from the germline V gene are PRHDT and FYEKMQ (reference sequence). The J segment lost 0 bases and the V segment lost 5 bases, leaving 2 bases of the junction unmatched. The CDR3 is CASSPGLAGDQETQYF. In nucleotides, the CDR3 is TGTGCCAGCAGCCCGGGACTAGCGGGGGACCAAGAGACCCAGTACTTC.

The chain has TRBV3-1 and TRBJ2-7; 11 bases map to TRBD2. Per germline, CDR1 LGHDT and CDR2 YNNKEL (reference sequence). J was trimmed by 5 bases and V by 0 bases; bases with no gene match: 12. There are 18 residues in the CDR3. CDR3 sequence (DNA): TGTGCCAGCAGCCAAGAGGCCCCTGAGGCTAGCGGGGGGAACGAGCAGTACTTC. Translation gives CASSQEAPEASGGNEQYF.

This chain links TRBV10-3 with TRBJ2-7, with D tentatively TRBD2 (7 bases). Germline V CDR1 and CDR2: ENHRY, SYGVKD. CDR3 length: 14 amino acids. V was trimmed by 3 bases and J by 3 bases, leaving 12 bases between them. The DNA for the CDR3 is TGTGCCATCAGTGAAACGGGGGGCAGCTACGAGCAGTACTTC. Protein product: CAISETGGSYEQYF.

The chain couples TRBV2 to TRBJ2-7, with 10 bases that match TRBD2. Germline trimming cut 3 bases from V and 7 bases from J; bases unmatched to any gene: 15. This CDR3 has 17 residues. Germline lookup yields CDR1 SNHLY and CDR2 FYNNEI. The CDR3 protein is CASSDLALAGGAGEQYF. Written as DNA, the CDR3 is TGTGCCAGCAGTGACCTGGCGTTAGCGGGAGGTGCTGGGGAGCAGTACTTC. Variable domain in full (rest from reference TRBV2 and TRBJ2-7): EPEVTQTPSHQVTQMGQEVILRCVPISNHLYFYWYRQILGQKVEFLVSFYNNEISEKSEIFDDQFSVERPDGSNFTLKIRSTKLEDSAMYFCASSDLALAGGAGEQYFGPGTRLTVT.

This clonotype showed up many times. The CDR3 loop reads CASSSSPSDTQYF. In nucleotides, the CDR3 is TGTGCCAGCAGCAGCTCGCCCTCAGATACGCAGTATTTT. The V and J genes are TRBV7-6 and TRBJ2-3; no definite D call. Looked up from germline, CDR1 is SGHVS and CDR2 is FNYEAQ. V was cut by 5 bases and J by 4 bases, with 10 bases left in between. This CDR3 spans 13 amino acids. Supplemented by reference TRBV7-6 and TRBJ2-3, the full variable domain reads GAGVSQSPRYKVTKRGQDVALRCDPISGHVSLYWYRQALGQGPEFLTYFNYEAQQDKSGLPNDRFSAERPEGSISTLTIQRTEQRDSAMYRCASSSSPSDTQYFGPGTRLTVL.

A note on this clonotype: A much larger clone lies one base from this, so it may be a read error. The chain combines TRBV10-3 with TRBJ2-5; 9 bases align to TRBD2. The CDR3 extends over 17 amino acids. J lost 1 base, V lost 0 bases, and 6 bases had no gene match. The germline gives CDR1 ENHRY, CDR2 SYGVKD. The CDR3 DNA follows: TGTGCCATCAGTGAGTCGTCAGCGGGGGGATCCCAAGAGACCCAGTACTTC. Translating gives CAISESSAGGSQETQYF.

In its sample, this clonotype was seen many times. This rearrangement joins TRBV4-3 to TRBJ1-2; 9 bases are shared with TRBD1. Germline V CDR1 and CDR2: LGHNA, YSLEER. After removal of 0 bases from V and 4 bases from J, the junction contained 12 bases not matched to a gene. This CDR3 is 18 amino acids long. CDR3 sequence: CASSQDRGGTGLGYGYTF. In nucleotides, the CDR3 is TGCGCCAGCAGCCAAGATCGTGGCGGGACAGGGCTGGGCTATGGCTACACCTTC.

This clonotype was found many times. V gene TRBV6-6 combines with J gene TRBJ2-7, with TRBD1 matching 10 bases. CDR1 and CDR2 (germline): MNHNY, SVGAGI (reference sequence). This CDR3 spans 16 amino acids. Trimming took 0 bases from V and 2 from J; bases not matched to a gene: 4. As DNA, the CDR3 is TGTGCCAGCAGTTACTCTTGGGGGACAGGGGCCTACGAGCAGTACTTC. It encodes CASSYSWGTGAYEQYF.